This T cell receptor beta chain was recorded in a study of shared clonotypes between healthy human individuals. Naive CD8 cells were CD45RO-negative, positively selected for CCR7, excluding terminally differentiated effector memory CD45RA+ cells. Only in-frame clones appear in the TCRdb table, and some are missing; sequencing was by immunoSEQ multiplex PCR. The sample contains fewer than 700,000 clones, about 95% of which appear only once. After removal of 2 bases from V and 4 bases from J, the junction contained 8 bases not matched to a gene. The CDR3 sequence is 15 residues long. Germline V gene data show CDR1 as LNHDA and CDR2 as SQIVND (reference sequence). This clone appeared once.

Sequencing used naive CD8+ T cells sorted from blood. The TCR originated in a woman aged 25 to 39 in good health. The J gene is TRBJ2-7, the V gene TRBV19; 7 bases map to TRBD2. CDR3 coding DNA: TGTGCCAGTAGTATACGACTAGCAGGACCTTACGAGCAGTACTTC. It encodes CASSIRLAGPYEQYF.